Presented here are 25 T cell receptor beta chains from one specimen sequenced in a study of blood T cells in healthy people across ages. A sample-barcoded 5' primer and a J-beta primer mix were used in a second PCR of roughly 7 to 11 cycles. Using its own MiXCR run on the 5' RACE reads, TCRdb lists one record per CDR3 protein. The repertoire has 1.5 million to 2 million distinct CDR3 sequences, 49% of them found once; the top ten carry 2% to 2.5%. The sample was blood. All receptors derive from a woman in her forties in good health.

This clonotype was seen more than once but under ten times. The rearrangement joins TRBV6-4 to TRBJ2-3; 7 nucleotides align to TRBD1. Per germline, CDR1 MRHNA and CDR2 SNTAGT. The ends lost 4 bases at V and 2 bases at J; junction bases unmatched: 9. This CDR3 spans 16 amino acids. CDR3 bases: TGTGCCAGCAGTGTCCTCCCCGGGACAGCCACAGATACGCAGTATTTT. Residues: CASSVLPGTATDTQYF.

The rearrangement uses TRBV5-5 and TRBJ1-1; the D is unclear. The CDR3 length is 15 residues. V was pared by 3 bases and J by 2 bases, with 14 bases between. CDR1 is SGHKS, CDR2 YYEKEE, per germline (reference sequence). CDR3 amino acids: CASSSLRTGNTEAFF. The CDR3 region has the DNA TGTGCCAGCAGCTCACTGCGGACGGGTAACACTGAAGCTTTCTTT.

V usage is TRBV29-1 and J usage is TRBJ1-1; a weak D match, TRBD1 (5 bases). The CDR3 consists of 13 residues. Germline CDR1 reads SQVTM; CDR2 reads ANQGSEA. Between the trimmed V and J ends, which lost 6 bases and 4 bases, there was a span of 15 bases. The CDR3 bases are TGCAGCGTAACCGGGACGCCGGGCACTGAAGCTTTCTTT. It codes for CSVTGTPGTEAFF.

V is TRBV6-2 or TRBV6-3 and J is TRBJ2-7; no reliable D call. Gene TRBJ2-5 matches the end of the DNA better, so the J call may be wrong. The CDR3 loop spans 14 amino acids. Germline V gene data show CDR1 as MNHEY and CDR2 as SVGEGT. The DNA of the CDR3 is TGTGCCAGCAGTCCCCAGGCGGCGGAAGAGACCCAGTACTTC. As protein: CASSPQAAEETQYF.

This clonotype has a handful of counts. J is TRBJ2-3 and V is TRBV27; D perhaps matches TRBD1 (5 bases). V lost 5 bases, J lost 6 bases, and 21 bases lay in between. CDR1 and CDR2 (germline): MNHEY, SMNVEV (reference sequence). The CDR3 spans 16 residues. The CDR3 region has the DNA TGTGCCAGCAGTCCTATTCAGGGCGGAGTAGGGGATACGCAGTATTTT. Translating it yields CASSPIQGGVGDTQYF.

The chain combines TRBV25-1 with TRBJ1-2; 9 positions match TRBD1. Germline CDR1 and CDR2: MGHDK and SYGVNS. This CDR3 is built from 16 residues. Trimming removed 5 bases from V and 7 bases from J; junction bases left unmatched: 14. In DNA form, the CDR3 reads TGTGCCAGCAGTCCCTCCGGGACAGGGATGGTGGTTGGCTACACCTTC. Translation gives CASSPSGTGMVVGYTF.

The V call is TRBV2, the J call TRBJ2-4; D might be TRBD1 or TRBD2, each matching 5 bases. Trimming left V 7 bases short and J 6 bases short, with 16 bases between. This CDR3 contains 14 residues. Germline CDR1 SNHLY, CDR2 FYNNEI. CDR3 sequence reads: CASNPGLSTNIQYF. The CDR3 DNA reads TGTGCCAGCAACCCGGGGCTCTCAACAAACATTCAGTACTTC. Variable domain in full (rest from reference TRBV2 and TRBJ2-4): EPEVTQTPSHQVTQMGQEVILRCVPISNHLYFYWYRQILGQKVEFLVSFYNNEISEKSEIFDDQFSVERPDGSNFTLKIRSTKLEDSAMYFCASNPGLSTNIQYFGAGTRLSVL.

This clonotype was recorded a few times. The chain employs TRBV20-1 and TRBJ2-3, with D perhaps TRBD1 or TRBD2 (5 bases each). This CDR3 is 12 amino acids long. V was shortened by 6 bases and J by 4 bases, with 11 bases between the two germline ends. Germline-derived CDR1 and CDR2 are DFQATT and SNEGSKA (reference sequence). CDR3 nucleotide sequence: TGCAGTGCCAGGTTGGGGGCAGATACGCAGTATTTT. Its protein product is CSARLGADTQYF.

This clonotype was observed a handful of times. The CDR3 region has the DNA TGTGCCAGCAGATCCGGGGCCTTCTCCGGCGCAGATACGCAGTATTTT. Protein: CASRSGAFSGADTQYF. The rearrangement links TRBV6-2 or TRBV6-3 to TRBJ2-3, with D perhaps matching TRBD1 or TRBD2 (5 bases each). Looked up from germline, CDR1 is MNHEY and CDR2 is SVGEGT. V was pared by 6 bases and J by 4 bases, with 20 bases between. The CDR3 extends over 16 amino acids.

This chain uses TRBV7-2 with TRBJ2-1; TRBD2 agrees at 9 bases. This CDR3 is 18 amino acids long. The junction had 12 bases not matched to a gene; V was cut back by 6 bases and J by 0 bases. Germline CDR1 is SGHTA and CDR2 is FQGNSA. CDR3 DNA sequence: TGTGCCAGCAGTCGGGGCCCTTTTAGCGGGAGCTCCTACAATGAGCAGTTCTTC. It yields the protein CASSRGPFSGSSYNEQFF.

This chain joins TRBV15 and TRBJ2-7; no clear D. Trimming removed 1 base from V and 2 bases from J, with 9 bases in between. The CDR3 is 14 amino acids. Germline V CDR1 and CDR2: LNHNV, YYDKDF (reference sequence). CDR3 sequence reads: CATSRVAGAYEQYF. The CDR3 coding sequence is TGTGCCACCAGCAGAGTTGCCGGAGCCTACGAGCAGTACTTC.

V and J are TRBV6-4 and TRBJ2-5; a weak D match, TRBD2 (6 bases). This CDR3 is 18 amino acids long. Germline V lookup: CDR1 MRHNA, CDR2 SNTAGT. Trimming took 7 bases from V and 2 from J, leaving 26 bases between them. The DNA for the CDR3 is TGTGCCAGCACTGGTCGGGACTGGCGGGGACCTCAGCAAGAGACCCAGTACTTC. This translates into CASTGRDWRGPQQETQYF.

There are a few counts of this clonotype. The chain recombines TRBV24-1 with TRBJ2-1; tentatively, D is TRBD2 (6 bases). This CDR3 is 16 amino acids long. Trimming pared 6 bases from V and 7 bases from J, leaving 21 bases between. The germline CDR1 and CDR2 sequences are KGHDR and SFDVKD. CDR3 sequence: CATSTLDLANLNEQFF. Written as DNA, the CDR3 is TGTGCCACCAGTACCCTAGATCTAGCGAATTTGAATGAGCAGTTCTTC.

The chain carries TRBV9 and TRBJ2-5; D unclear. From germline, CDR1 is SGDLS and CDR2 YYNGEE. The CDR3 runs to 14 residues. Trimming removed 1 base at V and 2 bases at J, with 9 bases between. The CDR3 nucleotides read TGTGCCAGCAGCGTATCGACGAGTCAAGAGACCCAGTACTTC. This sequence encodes CASSVSTSQETQYF.

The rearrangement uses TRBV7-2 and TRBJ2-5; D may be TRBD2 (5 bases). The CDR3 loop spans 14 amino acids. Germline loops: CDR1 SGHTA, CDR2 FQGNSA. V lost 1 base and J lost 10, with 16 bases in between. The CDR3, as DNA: TGTGCCAGCAGCTTAGGGGAGATCACCCCAAGCCAGTACTTC. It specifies CASSLGEITPSQYF.

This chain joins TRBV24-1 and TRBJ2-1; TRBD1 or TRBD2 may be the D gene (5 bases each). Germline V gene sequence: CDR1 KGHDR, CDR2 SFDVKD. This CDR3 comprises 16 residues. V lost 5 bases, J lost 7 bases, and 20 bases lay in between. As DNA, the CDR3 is TGTGCCACCAGTGCCTTGGGGCAGGGAGTGGGTAATGAGCAGTTCTTC. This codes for CATSALGQGVGNEQFF.

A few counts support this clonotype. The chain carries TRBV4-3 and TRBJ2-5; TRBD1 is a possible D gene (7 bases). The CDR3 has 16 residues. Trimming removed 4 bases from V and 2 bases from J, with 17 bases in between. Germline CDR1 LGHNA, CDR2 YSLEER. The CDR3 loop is CASSPTGQDYQETQYF. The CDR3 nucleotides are TGCGCCAGCAGCCCAACAGGACAGGACTATCAAGAGACCCAGTACTTC.

The chain's CDR3 is CAISDLLFSGTGNEQYF. CDR3 DNA: TGTGCCATCAGCGACCTCCTTTTTTCCGGGACAGGGAACGAGCAGTACTTC. This chain connects TRBV10-3 to TRBJ2-7; 9 bases are a match to TRBD1. Per germline, CDR1 ENHRY and CDR2 SYGVKD. CDR3 size: 17 residues. V shed 6 bases, J shed 5 bases, and the junction held 17 bases outside the gene matches.

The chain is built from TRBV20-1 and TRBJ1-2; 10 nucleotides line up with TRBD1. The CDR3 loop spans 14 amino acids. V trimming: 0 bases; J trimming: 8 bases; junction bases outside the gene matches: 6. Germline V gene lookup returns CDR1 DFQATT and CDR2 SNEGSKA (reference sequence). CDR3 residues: CSARDRTGGRGYTF. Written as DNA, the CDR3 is TGCAGTGCTAGAGACCGGACAGGGGGGAGAGGCTACACCTTC.

The CDR3 nucleotides are TGCGCCAGCAGCCAAGTGGGGGGTTCAGGAGATACGCAGTATTTT. This codes for CASSQVGGSGDTQYF. The gene calls are TRBV4-1 and TRBJ2-3; TRBD2 might be the D (6 bases). The CDR3 length is 15 residues. CDR1 MGHRA and CDR2 YSYEKL come from the germline V gene. Trimming removed 1 base from V and 5 bases from J, with 13 bases in between.

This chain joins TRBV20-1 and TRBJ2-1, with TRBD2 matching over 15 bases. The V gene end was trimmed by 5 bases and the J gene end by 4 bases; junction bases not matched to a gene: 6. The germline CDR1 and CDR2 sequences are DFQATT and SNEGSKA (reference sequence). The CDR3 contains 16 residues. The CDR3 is CSAFTGTSGGYNEQFF. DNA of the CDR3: TGCAGTGCTTTCACCGGGACTAGCGGGGGGTACAATGAGCAGTTCTTC.

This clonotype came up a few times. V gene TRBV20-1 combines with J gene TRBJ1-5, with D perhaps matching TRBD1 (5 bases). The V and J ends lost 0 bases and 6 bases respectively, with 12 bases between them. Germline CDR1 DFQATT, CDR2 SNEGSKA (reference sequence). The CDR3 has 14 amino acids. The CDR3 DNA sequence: TGCAGTGCTAGAGATTCAGGGAATAGTCAGCCCCAGCATTTT. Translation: CSARDSGNSQPQHF.

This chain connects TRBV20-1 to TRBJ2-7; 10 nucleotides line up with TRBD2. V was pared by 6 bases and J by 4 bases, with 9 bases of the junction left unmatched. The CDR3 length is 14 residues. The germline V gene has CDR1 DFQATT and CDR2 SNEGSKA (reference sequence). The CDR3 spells CSAYLSGGAYEQYF. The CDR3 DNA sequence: TGCAGTGCCTACCTCAGCGGGGGGGCATACGAGCAGTACTTC.

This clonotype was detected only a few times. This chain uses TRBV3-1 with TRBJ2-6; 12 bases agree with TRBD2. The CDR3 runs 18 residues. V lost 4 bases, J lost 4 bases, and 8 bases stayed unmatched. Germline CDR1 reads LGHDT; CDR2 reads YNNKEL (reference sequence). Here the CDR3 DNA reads TGTGCCAGCAGCCTGACTAGCGGGGGACCTAGGGGGGCCAACGTCCTGACTTTC. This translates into CASSLTSGGPRGANVLTF.

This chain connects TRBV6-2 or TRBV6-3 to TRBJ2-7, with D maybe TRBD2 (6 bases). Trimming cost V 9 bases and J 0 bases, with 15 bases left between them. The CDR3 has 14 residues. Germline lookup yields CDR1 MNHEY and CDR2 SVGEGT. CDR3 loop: CASTSFSSSYEQYF. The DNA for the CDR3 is TGTGCCAGTACTAGCTTTTCGAGCTCCTACGAGCAGTACTTC.